This T cell receptor beta chain was identified in a study of blood T cell repertoires in COVID-19. Whole-study context: Sources were T cells, B-cell-depleted T cells, or PBMCs; the material itself was cDNA or gDNA.

The CDR3 is 16 residues long. V lost 3 bases, J lost 4 bases, and 13 bases lay in between. Sequenced by immunoSEQ multiplex PCR; TCRdb stores in-frame clones only, minus some. The sample has some 200,000 clones, under 90% seen once. V and J are TRBV23-1 and TRBJ2-6; D unresolved. TRBV23-1 is classed as an ORF, of uncertain function. This receptor was taken from a man aged 25 to 40 with active or convalescent COVID-19. The source material was peripheral blood. Written as DNA, the CDR3 is TGCGCCAGCAGTCACTCGGGTGTTGCGGGGGCCAACGTCCTGACTTTC. Its protein is CASSHSGVAGANVLTF.